This entry lists 3 T cell receptor beta chains sequenced from one sample in a study of identical twins. TCRdb re-analysed the 5' RACE reads in MiXCR, keeping a single row per CDR3 protein. This sample has 500,000 or so distinct CDR3 sequences, with roughly an eighth found just once. The same data also went into a second study, on yellow fever vaccine responses in identical twins.

The source material was CD4+ T cells sorted from blood. Source of these receptors: a woman under 30 in good health.

The sample holds a few counts of this clonotype. The V gene is TRBV28, the J gene TRBJ2-1; D is undetermined. Trimming stripped 8 bases from V and 5 bases from J, with 10 bases between. Germline V gives CDR1 MDHEN, CDR2 SYDVKM. The CDR3 spans 12 residues. CDR3 residues: CASLQLNNEQFF. DNA of the CDR3: TGTGCCAGCCTACAGCTTAACAATGAGCAGTTCTTC.

This clonotype has ten or more counts. V is TRBV7-9 and J is TRBJ2-7, with 8 nucleotides matching TRBD1. The CDR3 is made up of 15 amino acids. Germline CDR1 is SEHNR and CDR2 is FQNEAQ (reference sequence). V gave up 1 base and J gave up 0 bases; unmatched junction bases: 2. The DNA of the CDR3 is TGTGCCAGCAGCTTAGACGGGACAGGCTCCTACGAGCAGTACTTC. This encodes CASSLDGTGSYEQYF.

This clonotype was observed a handful of times. The chain uses TRBV7-2 and TRBJ2-7; 10 nucleotides match TRBD2. This CDR3 has 15 residues. V was pared by 7 bases and J by 7 bases, with 13 bases of the junction left unmatched. The germline V gene has CDR1 SGHTA and CDR2 FQGNSA. The CDR3, as DNA: TGTGCCAGCACCCTTGGTGGTAGCGGGGGGTGGGAGCAGTACTTC. Translated: CASTLGGSGGWEQYF.